This T cell receptor (beta chain) is from a study of T-cell reconstitution after alpha-beta-depleted transplantation in children. It was with unique molecular identifiers that the TCRbeta library was prepared. MiXCR was run by TCRdb on the PCR reads, yielding one entry per CDR3 protein. The profile shows a few hundred thousand distinct CDR3 sequences, roughly 18% of them singletons. CDR3 length: 14 amino acids. The V and J ends lost 5 bases and 5 bases respectively, with 12 bases between them. The germline gives CDR1 SGHTA, CDR2 FQGTGA. In its sample, this clonotype was seen a few times. This receptor was taken from a human donor who donated a stem cell graft to a child with acute lymphoblastic leukemia. V gene TRBV7-3 combines with J gene TRBJ2-2; maybe TRBD1 (7 bases). The sequencing used PBMCs from the stem cell graft donor, collected from the stem cell graft. Here the CDR3 DNA reads TGTGCCAGCAGCCCCTCAGGGGGGACCGGGGAGCTGTTTTTT. Protein: CASSPSGGTGELFF. Using reference TRBV7-3 and TRBJ2-2 for the parts outside the CDR3, the full variable domain is GAGVSQTPSNKVTEKGKYVELRCDPISGHTALYWYRQSLGQGPEFLIYFQGTGAADDSGLPNDRFFAVRPEGSVSTLKIQRTERGDSAVYLCASSPSGGTGELFFGEGSRLTVL.